These T cell receptor beta chains were read from a single sample in a study of OX40 agonist ivuxolimab in advanced cancers. Some clones are missing from TCRdb's copy, which holds only in-frame ones; the method was immunoSEQ multiplex PCR. The sample includes some 19,000 clones, about 89% of them seen just once. The source material was CD4+ or CD8+ T cells sorted from blood, sampled in a trial of the OX40 agonist ivuxolimab. The receptors originated from an adult with an advanced solid tumor such as melanoma, head and neck, liver or kidney cancer. CDR3s include the opening cysteine and the closing phenylalanine or tryptophan. The order of the fields is V gene, J gene, D gene, clone size, CDR3 protein, CDR3 DNA. The D gene is left open where the match is weak. A clone size is listed for some rows: how often the clone was seen (once, few, many), or a class if it is expanded.

V: TRBV7-9
J: TRBJ2-5
D: NA
size: NA
CDR3: CASRDTRYQETQYF
DNA: TGTGCCAGCAGGGACACACGGTACCAAGAGACCCAGTACTTC

V: TRBV28
J: TRBJ2-3
D: NA
size: NA
CDR3: CASSLSPRHPSPDTQYF
DNA: TGTGCCAGCAGTTTAAGCCCCCGACATCCCAGCCCCGATACGCAGTATTTT

V: TRBV4-2
J: TRBJ2-4
D: NA
size: NA
CDR3: CASSPQGPGSIQYF
DNA: TGTGCCAGCAGCCCACAGGGCCCCGGGTCCATTCAGTACTTC

V: TRBV7-3
J: TRBJ2-1
D: NA
size: NA
CDR3: CASSLDWSSYNEQFF
DNA: TGTGCCAGCAGCTTAGACTGGAGCTCCTACAATGAGCAGTTCTTC

V: TRBV20-1
J: TRBJ1-1
D: NA
size: NA
CDR3: CSARDSWSAFF
DNA: TGCAGTGCTAGAGATAGCTGGAGCGCTTTCTTT

V: TRBV6-1
J: TRBJ2-3
D: NA
size: NA
CDR3: CASSDPEGIITDTQYF
DNA: TGTGCCAGCAGTGATCCGGAGGGGATAATCACAGATACGCAGTATTTT

V: TRBV4-3
J: TRBJ2-1
D: TRBD2
size: NA
CDR3: CASSQSPGGLAANEQFF
DNA: TGCGCCAGCAGCCAATCTCCCGGGGGACTAGCGGCAAATGAGCAGTTCTTC

V: TRBV10-3
J: TRBJ2-1
D: TRBD2
size: NA
CDR3: CAISELAGMNEQFF
DNA: TGTGCCATCAGTGAGTTAGCGGGTATGAATGAGCAGTTCTTC

V: TRBV4-3
J: TRBJ2-1
D: NA
size: NA
CDR3: CASSQDAGGGHNEQFF
DNA: TGCGCCAGCAGCCAAGACGCAGGGGGGGGACACAATGAGCAGTTCTTC

V: TRBV4-2
J: TRBJ1-2
D: NA
size: NA
CDR3: CASSHLIPNYGYTF
DNA: TGTGCCAGCAGCCATCTCATCCCTAACTATGGCTACACCTTC

V: TRBV21-1
J: TRBJ1-2
D: NA
size: NA
CDR3: CASSNSGGYTF
DNA: TGTGCCAGCAGCAATAGCGGTGGCTACACCTTC

V: TRBV15
J: TRBJ1-4
D: NA
size: NA
CDR3: CATSFNRAANEKLFF
DNA: TGTGCCACCAGCTTTAACAGGGCGGCTAATGAAAAACTGTTTTTT

V: TRBV15
J: TRBJ1-5
D: NA
size: NA
CDR3: CATSRGSGQPQHF
DNA: TGTGCCACCAGCAGAGGTTCTGGTCAGCCCCAGCATTTT

V: TRBV27
J: TRBJ2-1
D: NA
size: NA
CDR3: CASRTISSYNEQFF
DNA: TGTGCCAGCAGGACCATAAGCTCCTACAATGAGCAGTTCTTC

V: TRBV4-3
J: TRBJ2-7
D: TRBD2
size: once
CDR3: CASSPGRLAGGFYEQYF
DNA: TGCGCCAGCAGCCCCGGCAGACTAGCGGGGGGCTTCTACGAGCAGTACTTC

V: TRBV19
J: TRBJ2-2
D: NA
size: NA
CDR3: CAILSALTGELFF
DNA: TGTGCCATCTTGTCCGCCCTCACCGGGGAGCTGTTTTTT

V: TRBV19
J: TRBJ2-7
D: NA
size: NA
CDR3: CASSIGSPGEQYF
DNA: TGTGCCAGTAGTATCGGGTCCCCCGGCGAGCAGTACTTC

V: TRBV7-6
J: TRBJ2-5
D: TRBD2
size: NA
CDR3: CASTPGWVASGRNPFQETQYF
DNA: TGTGCCAGCACCCCCGGGTGGGTGGCTAGCGGGAGAAACCCCTTTCAAGAGACCCAGTACTTC

V: TRBV11-2
J: TRBJ2-1
D: TRBD2
size: NA
CDR3: CASRRLGSGIVNEQFF
DNA: TGTGCCAGCAGGCGTTTAGGTAGCGGGATCGTCAATGAGCAGTTCTTC

V: TRBV2
J: TRBJ2-7
D: NA
size: NA
CDR3: CASSAGRGRYYEQYF
DNA: TGTGCCAGCAGTGCTGGCAGGGGTAGATACTACGAGCAGTACTTC

V: TRBV7-8
J: TRBJ1-1
D: TRBD1
size: NA
CDR3: CASSWGQGNTEAFF
DNA: TGTGCCAGCAGCTGGGGACAGGGGAACACTGAAGCTTTCTTT

V: TRBV7-9
J: TRBJ2-5
D: NA
size: NA
CDR3: CASSQDRAQQETQYF
DNA: TGTGCCAGCAGCCAAGATAGGGCCCAACAAGAGACCCAGTACTTC

V: TRBV19
J: TRBJ2-7
D: NA
size: NA
CDR3: CASSSNTGNEQYF
DNA: TGTGCCAGTAGCAGCAACACAGGGAACGAGCAGTACTTC

V: TRBV2
J: TRBJ2-1
D: TRBD2
size: NA
CDR3: CASVGSGYNEQFF
DNA: TGTGCCAGCGTTGGTAGCGGGTACAATGAGCAGTTCTTC

V: TRBV27
J: TRBJ2-5
D: NA
size: NA
CDR3: CASSSLGGQETQYF
DNA: TGTGCCAGCAGTTCCCTAGGGGGTCAAGAGACCCAGTACTTC

V: TRBV27
J: TRBJ2-7
D: NA
size: NA
CDR3: CASSPGDEQYF
DNA: TGTGCCAGCAGCCCTGGCGACGAGCAGTACTTC

V: TRBV9
J: TRBJ1-5
D: NA
size: NA
CDR3: CASSVAGVDNQPQHF
DNA: TGTGCCAGCAGCGTAGCAGGGGTGGACAATCAGCCCCAGCATTTT

V: TRBV28
J: TRBJ2-5
D: TRBD2
size: NA
CDR3: CASSLTSGRGGYQETQYF
DNA: TGTGCCAGCAGCCTAACTAGCGGGAGAGGGGGTTACCAAGAGACCCAGTACTTC

V: TRBV12-5
J: TRBJ2-7
D: NA
size: NA
CDR3: CASGLITYKQTYEQYF
DNA: TGTGCTAGTGGTTTGATAACCTATAAACAGACCTACGAGCAGTACTTC

V: TRBV28
J: TRBJ2-5
D: TRBD2
size: NA
CDR3: CASSPWRASGVEETQYF
DNA: TGTGCCAGCAGTCCCTGGCGGGCTAGCGGGGTAGAAGAGACCCAGTACTTC

V: TRBV19
J: TRBJ2-7
D: NA
size: NA
CDR3: CASSIRFPSYEQYF
DNA: TGTGCCAGTAGTATCAGGTTTCCCTCCTACGAGCAGTACTTC

V: TRBV5-1
J: TRBJ2-5
D: NA
size: NA
CDR3: CASSLAGTGPQETQYF
DNA: TGCGCCAGTAGCTTGGCCGGAACAGGGCCACAAGAGACCCAGTACTTC

V: TRBV7-2
J: TRBJ2-4
D: NA
size: few
CDR3: CASSLATGRDIQYF
DNA: TGTGCCAGCAGCTTAGCCACAGGGAGGGACATTCAGTACTTC

V: TRBV9
J: TRBJ2-2
D: NA
size: once
CDR3: CASSVGGSDTGELFF
DNA: TGTGCCAGCAGCGTCGGGGGTAGCGACACCGGGGAGCTGTTTTTT

V: TRBV30
J: TRBJ2-3
D: TRBD2
size: few
CDR3: CAWNPGLGTDTQYF
DNA: TGTGCCTGGAATCCGGGACTAGGCACAGATACGCAGTATTTT

V: TRBV5-1
J: TRBJ2-7
D: NA
size: NA
CDR3: CASSLDVPYEQYF
DNA: TGCGCCAGCAGCTTGGATGTCCCCTACGAGCAGTACTTC

V: TRBV25-1
J: TRBJ2-2
D: NA
size: once
CDR3: CASSESPANTGELFF
DNA: TGTGCCAGCAGTGAATCCCCGGCCAACACCGGGGAGCTGTTTTTT

V: TRBV4-3
J: TRBJ2-7
D: NA
size: once
CDR3: CASSSGRYSSEQYF
DNA: TGCGCCAGCAGCTCAGGAAGGTACTCGAGCGAGCAGTACTTC

V: TRBV9
J: TRBJ2-7
D: NA
size: NA
CDR3: CASSGGTGEQYF
DNA: TGTGCCAGCAGCGGCGGGACGGGGGAGCAGTACTTC

V: TRBV27
J: TRBJ2-6
D: NA
size: NA
CDR3: CASSLYSGANVLTF
DNA: TGTGCCAGCAGTTTATACTCTGGGGCCAACGTCCTGACTTTC

V: TRBV6-4
J: TRBJ2-1
D: NA
size: NA
CDR3: CASSVSPGGNEQFF
DNA: TGTGCCAGCAGTGTTAGCCCAGGCGGCAATGAGCAGTTCTTC

V: TRBV29-1
J: TRBJ2-1
D: NA
size: NA
CDR3: CSLRGGAYYNEQFF
DNA: TGCAGCCTACGTGGAGGGGCGTACTACAATGAGCAGTTCTTC

V: TRBV4-1
J: TRBJ1-5
D: NA
size: NA
CDR3: CASSQDVPNSNQPQHF
DNA: TGCGCCAGCAGCCAAGATGTCCCAAATAGCAATCAGCCCCAGCATTTT

V: TRBV9
J: TRBJ2-3
D: TRBD2
size: NA
CDR3: CASSVGGSGSTDTQYF
DNA: TGTGCCAGCAGCGTAGGCGGTAGCGGGAGTACAGATACGCAGTATTTT

V: TRBV10-1
J: TRBJ2-1
D: TRBD2
size: NA
CDR3: CASSPGLAGHEQFF
DNA: TGCGCCAGCAGTCCCGGACTAGCAGGCCATGAGCAGTTCTTC

V: TRBV15
J: TRBJ2-5
D: TRBD2
size: NA
CDR3: CATSRGISGMGQETQYF
DNA: TGTGCCACCAGCAGGGGGATTAGCGGGATGGGTCAAGAGACCCAGTACTTC

V: TRBV28
J: TRBJ2-7
D: TRBD2
size: NA
CDR3: CASSFEVDSASGSYEQYF
DNA: TGTGCCAGCAGTTTCGAAGTAGACTCGGCTAGCGGGAGTTACGAGCAGTACTTC